The 30 T cell receptor beta chains reported below all come from one sample, sequenced in a study of cytomegalovirus exposure and HLA in healthy donors. PCR employed 60 Vbeta and 13 Jbeta primers. The data were produced by immunoSEQ multiplex PCR, yet TCRdb's version contains in-frame clones alone and is incomplete. The sample carries 150,000 to 200,000 clones, just under 80% recorded once. The source material was PBMCs. These receptors all stem from a woman aged 25 to 39 in good health and CMV-seronegative.

This chain uses TRBV6-1 with TRBJ2-6; D remains ambiguous. The ends were cut back, 3 bases at V and 0 bases at J, with 12 bases in the middle. The CDR3 contains 17 residues. Germline-derived CDR1 and CDR2 are MNHNS and SASEGT. This CDR3 is CASSDLIRSSGANVLTF. For the CDR3, the DNA is TGTGCCAGCAGTGACCTGATCCGTAGCTCTGGGGCCAACGTCCTGACTTTC.

This sequence joins TRBV5-1 and TRBJ1-1, with TRBD1 identical over 8 bases. Germline loops: CDR1 SGHRS, CDR2 YFSETQ. The junction had 9 bases not matched to a gene; V was cut back by 4 bases and J by 4 bases. The CDR3 runs to 15 residues. The CDR3 loop is CASSPLTDRATEAFF. The CDR3 DNA reads TGCGCCAGCAGCCCACTGACGGACAGGGCCACTGAAGCTTTCTTT.

This sequence joins TRBV2 and TRBJ1-1; D gene unclear. The CDR3 runs 14 residues. Per the germline V gene, CDR1 is SNHLY and CDR2 is FYNNEI. Deletions cut 0 bases from V and 0 bases from J, with 5 bases between. The CDR3, as DNA: TGTGCCAGCAGTGAAGCATCAATGAACACTGAAGCTTTCTTT. Its translation: CASSEASMNTEAFF.

This clone was detected once. V and J are TRBV4-3 and TRBJ2-1; 7 nucleotides line up with TRBD2. The CDR3 loop spans 17 amino acids. Trimming removed 3 bases from V and 5 bases from J; junction bases left unmatched: 13. Germline values: CDR1 LGHNA, CDR2 YSLEER. CDR3 in DNA: TGCGCCAGCAGCCAGTATCGCAGCGCGGGGGACGACAATGAGCAGTTCTTC. Amino acids: CASSQYRSAGDDNEQFF.

This chain uses TRBV19 with TRBJ2-7; 7 bases agree with TRBD1. This CDR3 has 16 amino acids. Germline-derived CDR1 and CDR2 are LNHDA and SQIVND (reference sequence). With V trimmed by 5 bases and J by 4 bases, 14 bases remained unmatched. CDR3 amino acids: CASSSRPHRGGYEQYF. CDR3 bases: TGTGCCAGTAGTTCACGGCCGCACAGGGGCGGGTACGAGCAGTACTTC.

Note on this clone: The same CDR3 also results from other DNA sequences found in this sample. V gene TRBV7-9 combines with J gene TRBJ2-7; D not resolved. V dropped 5 bases and J dropped 2 bases, with 7 bases sitting between them. The CDR3 covers 12 residues. The germline V gene has CDR1 SEHNR and CDR2 FQNEAQ (reference sequence). The CDR3 here is CASSLSAYEQYF. DNA of the CDR3: TGTGCCAGCAGCCTTTCGGCCTACGAGCAGTACTTC.

A single count supports this clone. The chain combines TRBV6-1 with TRBJ2-4, with 10 bases lining up with TRBD1. Germline CDR1 and CDR2: MNHNS and SASEGT. The CDR3 spans 14 residues. V gave up 4 bases and J gave up 8 bases; unmatched junction bases: 5. The CDR3 DNA sequence: TGTGCCAGCAGTGTATGGGACAGGGGAGACATTCAGTACTTC. Residues: CASSVWDRGDIQYF.

The chain employs TRBV25-1 and TRBJ1-4, with 10 positions matching TRBD1. Trimming cost V 8 bases and J 8 bases; bases outside gene matches: 5. The germline V gene encodes CDR1 MGHDK and CDR2 SYGVNS. CDR3 length equals 13 residues. CDR3 sequence: CASDRGPGEKLFF. CDR3 in DNA: TGTGCCAGCGACAGGGGGCCGGGAGAAAAACTGTTTTTT.

The chain carries TRBV5-4 and TRBJ1-2; 8 bases map to TRBD1. Trimming removed 1 base from V and 6 bases from J; junction bases left unmatched: 2. CDR1 is SGHNT, CDR2 YYREEE, per germline (reference sequence). This CDR3 has 13 residues. CDR3: CASSLQGADGYTF. The DNA of the CDR3 is TGTGCCAGCAGCTTGCAGGGGGCCGATGGCTACACCTTC.

CDR3 in amino acids: CASTSGGGESLFF. In nucleotides, the CDR3 is TGTGCCAGTACCTCGGGGGGAGGCGAATCGCTGTTTTTT. The chain links TRBV19 to TRBJ2-2; 7 bases align to TRBD2. V shed 7 bases and J 13 bases; nucleotides not matched to a gene: 12. From germline, CDR1 is LNHDA and CDR2 SQIVND (reference sequence). The CDR3 extends over 13 amino acids.

The chain recombines TRBV5-1 with TRBJ2-1, with 8 bases lining up with TRBD2. Germline V gene lookup returns CDR1 SGHRS and CDR2 YFSETQ. V was clipped by 0 bases and J by 0 bases; unmatched bases: 17. The CDR3 is 21 residues long. The CDR3 protein is CASSLGWLRAGGESSYNEQFF. CDR3 DNA sequence: TGCGCCAGCAGCTTGGGGTGGTTGCGGGCGGGGGGCGAGAGCTCCTACAATGAGCAGTTCTTC.

This chain joins TRBV19 and TRBJ1-2; D perhaps matches TRBD1 (5 bases). Germline V gene lookup returns CDR1 LNHDA and CDR2 SQIVND (reference sequence). Trimming shortened V by 5 bases and J by 2 bases, and 15 bases separated the two germline ends. This CDR3 is 15 amino acids long. CDR3: CASSPGGLVNYGYTF. The CDR3, as DNA: TGTGCCAGTAGTCCTGGGGGGTTGGTAAACTATGGCTACACCTTC.

The chain is built from TRBV11-2 and TRBJ1-2; 11 nucleotides align to TRBD1. Germline V gene lookup returns CDR1 SGHAT and CDR2 FQNNGV. V shed 5 bases and J 3 bases; nucleotides not matched to a gene: 11. This CDR3 contains 17 residues. CDR3: CASSHWTGGLSDYGYTF. In nucleotides, the CDR3 is TGTGCCAGCAGCCACTGGACAGGGGGCCTGAGTGACTATGGCTACACCTTC.

V usage is TRBV6-1 and J usage is TRBJ2-5, with D possibly matching TRBD1 (6 bases). Trimming cost V 7 bases and J 5 bases, with 17 bases left between them. The CDR3 loop spans 14 amino acids. Germline assignment: CDR1 MNHNS and CDR2 SASEGT. CDR3 loop: CASTPRWGLETQYF. For the CDR3, the DNA is TGTGCCAGCACGCCTAGGTGGGGGCTTGAGACCCAGTACTTC.

V gene TRBV7-8 combines with J gene TRBJ2-5, with D perhaps TRBD2 (5 bases). Trimming stripped 1 base from V and 7 bases from J, with 25 bases between. CDR3 length: 18 residues. CDR1 and CDR2 from the germline V gene are SGHVS and FQNEAQ. The CDR3 region has the DNA TGTGCCAGCAGCTTAGAATTAGCGCTAACCCGGCGTAATGGGACCCAGTACTTC. Encoded protein: CASSLELALTRRNGTQYF.

This clone was detected once. The chain joins TRBV30 to TRBJ1-6; D might be TRBD1 (6 bases). Trimming took 1 base from V and 7 from J, leaving 11 bases between them. Germline values: CDR1 GTSNPN, CDR2 SVGIG (reference sequence). This CDR3 contains 14 residues. The CDR3 region has the DNA TGTGCCTGGAGTGGCATACAGGGAAATTCACCCCTCCACTTT. Translated, it gives CAWSGIQGNSPLHF. Full variable domain (rest looked up from reference TRBV30 and TRBJ1-6): SQTIHQWPATLVQPVGSPLSLECTVEGTSNPNLYWYRQAAGRGLQLLFYSVGIGQISSEVPQNLSASRPQDRQFILSSKKLLLSDSGFYLCAWSGIQGNSPLHFGNGTRLTVT.

This clone was seen only once. CDR3: CSVDLGSGAVAQYF. The CDR3 region has the DNA TGCAGCGTTGATTTGGGTAGCGGAGCGGTGGCCCAGTACTTC. This sequence joins TRBV29-1 and TRBJ2-5, with D perhaps matching TRBD2 (6 bases). Germline CDR1 is SQVTM and CDR2 is ANQGSEA. Trimming stripped 3 bases from V and 9 bases from J, with 20 bases between. This CDR3 has 14 amino acids. The entire variable domain, with the rest obtained from reference TRBV29-1 and TRBJ2-5, is as follows: SAVISQKPSRDICQRGTSLTIQCQVDSQVTMMFWYRQQPGQSLTLIATANQGSEATYESGFVIDKFPISRPNLTFSTLTVSNMSPEDSSIYLCSVDLGSGAVAQYFGPGTRLLVL.

The rearrangement joins TRBV30 to TRBJ1-5, with D unclear. Germline loops: CDR1 GTSNPN, CDR2 SVGIG (reference sequence). This CDR3 has 15 residues. Trimming removed 1 base at V and 3 bases at J, with 13 bases between. The chain's CDR3 is CAWSGSPRSNQPQHF. DNA for the CDR3: TGTGCCTGGAGTGGGTCTCCCAGATCCAATCAGCCCCAGCATTTT.

This clone is a singleton in its sample. The CDR3 DNA is TGTGCCAGCAGCTACGAGGCCGGCAGGGAACGGTCACCCCTCCACTTT. Protein product: CASSYEAGRERSPLHF. This rearrangement joins TRBV7-2 to TRBJ1-6, with D perhaps matching TRBD1 (5 bases). CDR1 and CDR2 from the germline V gene are SGHTA and FQGNSA. The CDR3 length is 16 residues. V dropped 4 bases and J dropped 10 bases, with 20 bases sitting between them. Complete variable domain (other parts from reference TRBV7-2 and TRBJ1-6): GAGVSQSPSNKVTEKGKDVELRCDPISGHTALYWYRQSLGQGLEFLIYFQGNSAPDKSGLPSDRFSAERTGGSVSTLTIQRTQQEDSAVYLCASSYEAGRERSPLHFGNGTRLTVT.

In its sample, this clone was seen a few times. V usage is TRBV29-1 and J usage is TRBJ1-2; possible D gene TRBD1, 6 bases. The germline CDR1 and CDR2 sequences are SQVTM and ANQGSEA. The CDR3 totals 14 residues. V lost 7 bases and J lost 8, with 23 bases in between. CDR3 sequence reads: CSAVTGPPLYGYTF. The CDR3 nucleotides read TGCAGCGCCGTGACAGGACCCCCCCTATACGGCTACACCTTC.

This clone has a handful of counts. The J gene is TRBJ1-5, the V gene TRBV7-2, with D tentatively TRBD1 (6 bases). Germline V CDR1 and CDR2: SGHTA, FQGNSA. The CDR3 covers 15 residues. Trimming left V 4 bases short and J 7 bases short, with 17 bases between. The CDR3 region has the DNA TGTGCCAGCAGCTCAGGGCAGGGGATGATCCAGCCCCAGCATTTT. Residues: CASSSGQGMIQPQHF. The whole variable domain, filled in from reference TRBV7-2 and TRBJ1-5, reads GAGVSQSPSNKVTEKGKDVELRCDPISGHTALYWYRQSLGQGLEFLIYFQGNSAPDKSGLPSDRFSAERTGGSVSTLTIQRTQQEDSAVYLCASSSGQGMIQPQHFGDGTRLSIL.

The CDR3 coding sequence is TGTGCCAGTAGTATAGCGGAGGGGGAGCAGTACTTC. This sequence encodes CASSIAEGEQYF. The chain employs TRBV19 and TRBJ2-7; the D gene is possibly TRBD2 (6 bases). This CDR3 region has 12 residues. The V end lost 1 base, the J end lost 7 bases, and 8 bases lay between the germline ends. Germline lookup yields CDR1 LNHDA and CDR2 SQIVND (reference sequence).

The rearrangement links TRBV19 to TRBJ1-2; the D gene is possibly TRBD1 (5 bases). Germline CDR1 reads LNHDA; CDR2 reads SQIVND (reference sequence). The CDR3 sequence is 14 residues long. Trimming took 7 bases from V and 4 from J, leaving 16 bases between them. CDR3: CASTTYGGGYGYTF. The DNA of the CDR3 is TGTGCCAGTACCACGTACGGGGGAGGCTATGGCTACACCTTC.

The chain employs TRBV7-7 and TRBJ2-2; 7 nucleotides line up with TRBD1. The germline CDR1 and CDR2 sequences are SSHAT and FNYEAQ (reference sequence). The V gene end was trimmed by 6 bases and the J gene end by 6 bases; junction bases not matched to a gene: 4. The CDR3 has 13 amino acids. As DNA, the CDR3 is TGTGCCAGCAGTAGACAGGGATCCGGGGAGCTGTTTTTT. Translating it yields CASSRQGSGELFF.

This sequence joins TRBV5-8 and TRBJ2-3; possibly TRBD1 for D (6 bases). The germline V and J ends were trimmed by 4 bases and 3 bases, with 18 bases remaining between them. CDR1 and CDR2 from the germline V gene are SGHTS and YDEGEE. The length of the CDR3 is 16 residues. DNA for the CDR3: TGTGCCAGCAGCCTCCTGGGGGCCTATAGGACAGATACGCAGTATTTT. Translating it yields CASSLLGAYRTDTQYF.

The chain joins TRBV5-1 to TRBJ2-3, with D tentatively TRBD2 (6 bases). The germline V and J ends were trimmed by 4 bases and 4 bases, with 16 bases remaining between them. In germline, CDR1 is SGHRS, CDR2 YFSETQ. This CDR3 comprises 15 residues. The CDR3 sequence: CASSLLWGGSDTQYF. The DNA of the CDR3 is TGCGCCAGCAGCCTACTTTGGGGAGGCTCAGATACGCAGTATTTT.

This chain connects TRBV2 to TRBJ2-1, with TRBD2 matching over 15 bases. The CDR3 is made up of 17 amino acids. Germline V gene lookup returns CDR1 SNHLY and CDR2 FYNNEI. J gave up 0 bases and V 8 bases, and 5 bases lay outside the gene matches. The DNA of the CDR3 is TGTGCCAGCCGGGGACTAGCGGGGGGAATCTCCTACAATGAGCAGTTCTTC. This translates into CASRGLAGGISYNEQFF.

As regards this clone: A junction end diverges from the germline sequence, so it may reflect a read error. The V gene is TRBV5-5, the J gene TRBJ2-7, with 8 bases that match TRBD1. CDR1 and CDR2 from the germline V gene are SGHKS and YYEKEE (reference sequence). This CDR3 spans 14 amino acids. The CDR3 coding sequence is TGTGCCAGCAGCATCGGGACAGGTGGATACGGGCAGTACTTC. Its translation is CASSIGTGGYGQYF.

The chain recombines TRBV5-6 with TRBJ2-1, with 10 bases matching TRBD2. Germline loops: CDR1 SGHDT, CDR2 YYEEEE. CDR3 length equals 18 residues. V lost 0 bases to trimming and J lost 0 bases; unmatched junction nucleotides: 6. The CDR3 DNA follows: TGTGCCAGCAGCTTGGTTGGTAGCGGGGGGACCTCCTACAATGAGCAGTTCTTC. Amino acid sequence: CASSLVGSGGTSYNEQFF.

The chain employs TRBV19 and TRBJ2-3; D unresolved. V lost 1 base to trimming and J lost 2 bases, with 7 bases between them. CDR1 is LNHDA, CDR2 SQIVND, per germline (reference sequence). The CDR3 covers 14 residues. The CDR3 spells CASSIGLATDTQYF. CDR3 bases: TGTGCCAGTAGTATAGGTTTGGCCACAGATACGCAGTATTTT.